A single sample gave rise to the 14 T cell receptor beta chains below, sequenced in a study of CD8+ T cells in alopecia areata. The sequencing template was cDNA reverse transcribed from extracted RNA. Profiled with immunoSEQ multiplex PCR; TCRdb holds only in-frame clones, not every one. The sample lists 90,000 to 150,000 clones, 53% occurring once. Described treatment: oral pan-JAK inhibitor, 5-10 mg twice daily. The sample in question was CD4+ T cells sorted from blood, obtained at week 4, from a patient treated with tofacitinib. The receptor set was obtained from a human donor with alopecia areata.

V and J are TRBV29-1 and TRBJ2-1, with 8 positions matching TRBD1. The germline gives CDR1 SQVTM, CDR2 ANQGSEA. The ends lost 1 base at V and 4 bases at J; junction bases unmatched: 3. The CDR3 contains 14 residues. The CDR3 is CSVEARGLYNEQFF. CDR3 in DNA: TGCAGCGTTGAAGCCAGGGGGCTTTACAATGAGCAGTTCTTC.

CDR3 region: CASRPRGQASGDEQFF. The CDR3 nucleotides read TGTGCCAGCAGGCCTCGAGGACAGGCTTCGGGGGATGAGCAGTTCTTC. The chain has TRBV5-4 and TRBJ2-1; D may be TRBD1 (7 bases). The V end was cut by 5 bases, the J end by 8 bases, with 23 bases between. The germline CDR1 and CDR2 sequences are SGHNT and YYREEE (reference sequence). The CDR3 is 16 residues long.

This chain joins TRBV9 and TRBJ2-1; 7 nucleotides align to TRBD2. Germline CDR1 reads SGDLS; CDR2 reads YYNGEE. V shed 2 bases, J shed 6 bases, and the junction held 8 bases outside the gene matches. The CDR3 consists of 15 residues. The DNA for the CDR3 is TGTGCCAGCAGCGTTATGCCTAGCGGAGGCAATGAGCAGTTCTTC. Translation gives CASSVMPSGGNEQFF.

J is TRBJ2-7 and V is TRBV6-1; TRBD1 agrees at 11 bases. The V and J ends lost 2 bases and 6 bases, in that order; junction bases with no gene match: 6. The germline V gene has CDR1 MNHNS and CDR2 SASEGT. This CDR3 comprises 15 residues. Written as DNA, the CDR3 is TGTGCCAGCAGTGAAATGGACAGGGGGCTCCGCGAGCAGTACTTC. This sequence encodes CASSEMDRGLREQYF.

CDR3 sequence reads: CASSEWAFVGEGNRAFF. The CDR3 DNA is TGTGCCAGCAGTGAATGGGCTTTCGTGGGGGAAGGAAATAGGGCTTTCTTT. This chain links TRBV6-1 with TRBJ1-1; a weak D match, TRBD1 (5 bases). V dropped 2 bases and J dropped 11 bases, with 27 bases sitting between them. The germline CDR1 and CDR2 sequences are MNHNS and SASEGT. The length of the CDR3 is 17 residues.

The CDR3, as DNA: TGTGCCAGCGAGGGACAGTTTAACACTGAAGCTTTCTTT. This translates into CASEGQFNTEAFF. The V and J genes are TRBV2 and TRBJ1-1; TRBD1 aligns across 7 bases. Germline CDR1 is SNHLY and CDR2 is FYNNEI. The CDR3 is 13 amino acids. V was clipped by 8 bases and J by 2 bases; unmatched bases: 5.

Many counts were recorded for this clone. This chain joins TRBV2 and TRBJ1-1; TRBD1 might be the D (6 bases). The CDR3 has 14 residues. Germline lookup yields CDR1 SNHLY and CDR2 FYNNEI. V was trimmed by 6 bases and J by 3 bases, leaving 14 bases between them. CDR3 in amino acids: CASSGQFFDTEAFF. The DNA for the CDR3 is TGTGCCAGCAGCGGACAGTTCTTTGACACTGAAGCTTTCTTT.

The CDR3 is CASSHLQGAGGYTF. The DNA for the CDR3 is TGTGCCAGCAGCCACCTACAGGGGGCCGGAGGCTACACCTTC. The genes are TRBV14 and TRBJ1-2, with 9 bases identical to TRBD1. CDR3 length equals 14 residues. Germline V gene lookup returns CDR1 SGHDN and CDR2 FVKESK. Losses at the gene ends were 3 bases for V and 8 bases for J; bases not matched to a gene: 7. Based on the CDR3 plus reference TRBV14 and TRBJ1-2, the full variable domain is EAGVTQFPSHSVIEKGQTVTLRCDPISGHDNLYWYRRVMGKEIKFLLHFVKESKQDESGMPNNRFLAERTGGTYSTLKVQPAELEDSGVYFCASSHLQGAGGYTFGSGTRLTVV.

This chain connects TRBV29-1 to TRBJ1-3, with D maybe TRBD1 (6 bases). The CDR3 runs 12 residues. CDR1 is SQVTM, CDR2 ANQGSEA, per germline. Trimming took off 4 bases at V and 9 bases at J, with 13 bases between the two ends. Here the CDR3 reads CSVGLGAGTIYF. The CDR3 nucleotides read TGCAGCGTTGGCCTGGGGGCAGGCACCATATATTTT.

This chain links TRBV10-3 with TRBJ1-1; no firm D call. This CDR3 region has 15 residues. CDR1 ENHRY and CDR2 SYGVKD come from the germline V gene. Trimming cost V 6 bases and J 1 base, with 15 bases left between them. CDR3 loop: CAISALDRGNTEAFF. CDR3 coding DNA: TGTGCCATCAGCGCGTTGGATCGAGGGAACACTGAAGCTTTCTTT.

This clone was counted a few times. The chain's CDR3 is CASSLAGKGQLNTEAFF. CDR3 DNA sequence: TGTGCCAGCAGCTTAGCAGGGAAAGGACAGCTGAACACTGAAGCTTTCTTT. This chain uses TRBV7-9 with TRBJ1-1, with a tentative D call TRBD1 (6 bases). This CDR3 is 17 amino acids long. The V and J ends lost 0 bases and 0 bases respectively, with 14 bases between them. The germline gives CDR1 SEHNR, CDR2 FQNEAQ (reference sequence).

In this sample, this clone turned up a few times. The chain employs TRBV30 and TRBJ2-3; TRBD2 aligns across 7 bases. Unmatched junction bases numbered 11, after V lost 5 bases and J lost 9 bases. Germline CDR1 reads GTSNPN; CDR2 reads SVGIG (reference sequence). CDR3 length: 13 amino acids. Here the CDR3 DNA reads TGTGCCTGGGGAAGACTGGGAGGGGCCACGCAGTATTTT. Translation gives CAWGRLGGATQYF. Supplemented by reference TRBV30 and TRBJ2-3, the full variable domain reads SQTIHQWPATLVQPVGSPLSLECTVEGTSNPNLYWYRQAAGRGLQLLFYSVGIGQISSEVPQNLSASRPQDRQFILSSKKLLLSDSGFYLCAWGRLGGATQYFGPGTRLTVL.

A few counts support this clone. CDR3 sequence: CAISERVPGRSSGANVLTF. The CDR3 coding sequence is TGTGCCATCAGTGAGAGAGTGCCGGGACGCAGCTCTGGGGCCAACGTCCTGACTTTC. The rearrangement uses TRBV10-3 and TRBJ2-6; D might be TRBD1 or TRBD2, each matching 5 bases. Germline CDR1 ENHRY, CDR2 SYGVKD. The CDR3 spans 19 residues. The V end was cut by 2 bases, the J end by 0 bases, with 17 bases between.

By share, this clone ranks as medium-sized. J is TRBJ2-6 and V is TRBV27; no reliable D call. The CDR3 extends over 13 amino acids. V lost 7 bases, J lost 2 bases, and 6 bases lay in between. Germline CDR1 MNHEY, CDR2 SMNVEV (reference sequence). CDR3: CASTPTGANVLTF. CDR3 nucleotides: TGTGCCAGCACTCCCACTGGGGCCAACGTCCTGACTTTC.